Below, one T cell receptor beta chain is given with its context. Using immunoSEQ multiplex PCR, the repertoire was profiled, and TCRdb retains in-frame clones only, with some absent. The sample holds 85,000 to 110,000 clones, roughly 90% seen once. The sample originates from a study of blood T cell repertoires in COVID-19. The wider study: Spain, Italy and the United States supplied samples that represented acute and convalescent COVID-19. From T cells, B-cell-depleted T cells, or PBMCs came the material, which was cDNA or gDNA.

V lost 8 bases to trimming and J lost 12 bases; unmatched junction nucleotides: 16. The CDR3 has 15 amino acids. CDR1 and CDR2 (germline): MNHNY, SVGAGI (reference sequence). The rearrangement uses TRBV6-6 and TRBJ1-6; 7 positions agree with TRBD1. The origin of this receptor is a woman aged 55-69 years with acute or convalescent COVID-19. Material for sequencing was peripheral blood. The CDR3 reads CASSKVPTGEGPLHF. The CDR3 DNA follows: TGTGCCAGCTCTAAAGTACCCACAGGGGAAGGACCCCTCCACTTT.